This T cell receptor (beta chain) was observed in a study of Ad26.COV2.S vaccination and SARS-CoV-2 variants. This table comes from immunoSEQ multiplex PCR, and its TCRdb copy is limited to in-frame clones, with some not included. The sample records 360,000 or so clones, 70% to 90% being singletons. Treatment given: roughly 20 received Ad26.COV2.S at low or high dose, single or two shots; 5 received placebo; per-sample allocation not given. Specimens were obtained on day 63 following the first vaccine or placebo injection. Germline V gene lookup returns CDR1 MNHNY and CDR2 SVGAGI (reference sequence). The CDR3 has 17 residues. V was pared by 5 bases and J by 5 bases, with 12 bases of the junction left unmatched.

This material consisted of peripheral blood, taken in a trial of Ad26.COV2.S vaccine versus placebo. The source of this sequence is a person between 18 and 60 years old who received the Ad26.COV2.S COVID-19 vaccine or a placebo. The rearrangement joins TRBV6-6 to TRBJ2-2; 9 nucleotides agree with TRBD2. CDR3 coding DNA: TGTGCCAGCAGTCCGACCTTAGCGGGAGAAAGAACCGGGGAGCTGTTTTTT. Its translation: CASSPTLAGERTGELFF.